These 3 T cell receptor beta chains were sequenced from one sample in a study of blood T cell repertoires in COVID-19. The table came from immunoSEQ multiplex PCR; TCRdb's copy has only in-frame clones and leaves some out. Of approximately 180,000 clones in the sample, nearly 90% were seen once. Material: peripheral blood. The receptor set was obtained from a man in his fifties or sixties with active or convalescent COVID-19.

The rearrangement uses TRBV19 and TRBJ2-5; perhaps TRBD2 as D (6 bases). The V end lost 6 bases, the J end lost 5 bases, and 16 bases lay between the germline ends. The CDR3 sequence is 14 residues long. The germline CDR1 and CDR2 sequences are LNHDA and SQIVND (reference sequence). As DNA, the CDR3 is TGTGCCAGTAGCCAATCAGGAGGGCGGGAGACCCAGTACTTC. Its translation: CASSQSGGRETQYF.

J is TRBJ1-1 and V is TRBV10-3, with unresolved D. Germline CDR1 reads ENHRY; CDR2 reads SYGVKD. The CDR3 sequence is 13 residues long. V lost 4 bases, J lost 2 bases, and 8 bases lay in between. The chain's CDR3 is CAISGDKNTEAFF. In DNA, the CDR3 is TGTGCCATCAGTGGCGACAAAAACACTGAAGCTTTCTTT.

The chain carries TRBV25-1 and TRBJ2-7, with a weak D call TRBD1 (5 bases). Germline CDR1 MGHDK, CDR2 SYGVNS. CDR3 size: 15 residues. Between the trimmed V and J ends, which lost 3 bases and 4 bases, there was a span of 16 bases. CDR3 sequence (DNA): TGTGCCAGCAGTGATGATGAGAAGGGGCGGTACGAGCAGTACTTC. Its protein is CASSDDEKGRYEQYF.